The source of this TCR beta chain is a study of blood T cell repertoires in COVID-19. Turning to the study itself: COVID-19 samples, acute and convalescent, were from the United States, Italy and Spain. T cells, B-cell-depleted T cells, or PBMCs provided the cDNA or gDNA that served as material.

Per the germline V gene, CDR1 is SGHDN and CDR2 is FVKESK. V was cut by 4 bases and J by 3 bases, with 4 bases left in between. CDR3 length: 12 amino acids. Under the authors' procedure: For nucleated cells, counts were estimated from reference gene primer amplification. Sequencing was performed with immunoSEQ multiplex PCR; in TCRdb, only in-frame clones are kept and a portion is missing. That table supplies the V and J calls and clone size; D and trimming were determined from the DNA. The sample yields more than 150,000 clones, 90% seen once. The chain couples TRBV14 to TRBJ1-3; D gene unclear. The sequencing sample was made of peripheral blood. The sequence came from a man aged 50 to 59 with acute or convalescent COVID-19. The CDR3 loop reads CASSRVGNTIYF. The CDR3 DNA sequence: TGTGCCAGCAGCCGAGTTGGAAACACCATATATTTT. Supplemented by reference TRBV14 and TRBJ1-3, the full variable domain reads EAGVTQFPSHSVIEKGQTVTLRCDPISGHDNLYWYRRVMGKEIKFLLHFVKESKQDESGMPNNRFLAERTGGTYSTLKVQPAELEDSGVYFCASSRVGNTIYFGEGSWLTVV.